The clone carrying this T cell receptor beta chain was recorded many times. Its antigen is currently unknown. The CDR3 totals 13 residues. CDR1 and CDR2 from the germline V gene are SQVTM and ANQGSEA. V was trimmed by 5 bases and J by 0 bases, leaving 10 bases between them. Full-length variable regions came from constant-region reverse primers plus semi-nested Nested Universal Primer A PCR. TCRdb recomputed calls from the 5' RACE reads with MiXCR, one row per CDR3 protein. This sample has 50,000 to 80,000 distinct CDR3 sequences; 20% to 25% occur once, and the top ten carry about 3%. The memory fraction was CD4+CD45RO+CD25- cells. Broader study findings: The larger-cohort validation was restricted to a single TCR beta V-J rearrangement rather than whole repertoires. Tumor Tregs overlapped most with tumor, then blood, naive CD4+ cells.

Sequencing input: memory CD4+ T cells sorted from a lymph node. The subset here: memory CD4+ T cells, CD4+CD45RO+CD25-. V gene TRBV29-1 combines with J gene TRBJ1-1; D not certain. The TCR sequence derives from a female donor with breast cancer. CDR3 sequence: CSVRWQMNTEAFF. The DNA for the CDR3 is TGCAGCGTTCGTTGGCAGATGAACACTGAAGCTTTCTTT.